The 21 T cell receptor beta chains below were found in one sample sequenced in a study of blood T cell repertoires in COVID-19 (dated by TCRdb to the early 2020s). Library generation was performed with the immunoSEQ multiplex PCR assay. TCRdb retrieved this table from immuneACCESS and kept in-frame rearrangements only. Not all clones are present; in checked studies, unresolved V genes account for under half, and no reason is known for the remainder. This sample lists roughly 18,000 clones; roughly four fifths were detected once. The ten largest clones represent 6.1% of the sample. Sequencing was performed on peripheral blood. The source of these receptors is a human donor in a cohort sampled during active COVID-19.

The chain has TRBV23-1 and TRBJ1-2; 10 nucleotides agree with TRBD1. TRBV23-1 belongs to the ORF category, with a function that is uncertain. The CDR3 is 14 amino acids. The trim removed 6 bases at V and 3 bases at J, leaving 4 bases unmatched. Here the CDR3 DNA reads TGCGCCAGCAGCGGGACAGGGGATCACTATGGCTACACCTTC. Its protein is CASSGTGDHYGYTF.

This clone was observed a few times. The rearrangement joins TRBV7-9 to TRBJ1-5; 8 bases align to TRBD1. Germline CDR1 reads SEHNR; CDR2 reads FQNEAQ (reference sequence). The length of the CDR3 is 14 residues. Trimming cost V 1 base and J 5 bases; bases outside gene matches: 1. The CDR3 loop is CASSLGTGHQPQHF. The DNA of the CDR3 is TGTGCCAGCAGCTTAGGGACAGGGCATCAGCCCCAGCATTTT.

The chain combines TRBV27 with TRBJ1-2; 8 bases line up with TRBD1. V shed 0 bases, J shed 4 bases, and the junction held 7 bases outside the gene matches. Germline lookup yields CDR1 MNHEY and CDR2 SMNVEV (reference sequence). CDR3 size: 16 residues. The CDR3 sequence: CASSLSSTTGVYGYTF. CDR3 nucleotide sequence: TGTGCCAGCAGTTTATCTTCTACGACAGGGGTCTATGGCTACACCTTC.

V gene TRBV28 combines with J gene TRBJ2-5; 7 positions agree with TRBD2. Unmatched junction bases numbered 11, after V lost 2 bases and J lost 5 bases. The CDR3 totals 16 residues. Germline CDR1 is MDHEN and CDR2 is SYDVKM. The CDR3 DNA reads TGTGCCAGCAGTTTAATCCCAGCGGGACCCGGGGAGACCCAGTACTTC. Its translation is CASSLIPAGPGETQYF.

Turning to this clone: A junction boundary mismatches the germline segment, possibly from a read error. This chain uses TRBV28 with TRBJ1-4; D ambiguous. The CDR3 runs 11 residues. Per the germline V gene, CDR1 is MDHEN and CDR2 is SYDVKM. The CDR3 reads CASSLCTARLF. CDR3 bases: TGTGCCAGCAGTTTATGCACAGCCCGACTTTTT.

The chain's CDR3 is CASSPRQGLGGEQFF. The CDR3, as DNA: TGTGCCAGCAGTCCACGACAGGGTTTGGGAGGTGAGCAGTTCTTC. V gene TRBV27 combines with J gene TRBJ2-1; D might be TRBD1 (7 bases). CDR1 MNHEY and CDR2 SMNVEV come from the germline V gene (reference sequence). The CDR3 covers 15 residues. The V gene lost 5 bases and the J gene lost 9 bases, with 20 bases spanning the gap.

This rearrangement joins TRBV10-3 to TRBJ2-7; possible D gene TRBD1, 5 bases. The V end lost 2 bases, the J end lost 2 bases, and 13 bases lay between the germline ends. Germline CDR1 is ENHRY and CDR2 is SYGVKD. This CDR3 region has 15 residues. The CDR3 DNA reads TGTGCCATCAGTGAGGCCCAGGGCTACCCCTACGAGCAGTACTTC. Protein sequence: CAISEAQGYPYEQYF.

The chain combines TRBV19 with TRBJ1-1; 7 nucleotides match TRBD1. The J segment lost 6 bases and the V segment lost 7 bases, leaving 20 bases of the junction unmatched. The CDR3 extends over 17 amino acids. Germline CDR1 is LNHDA and CDR2 is SQIVND (reference sequence). CDR3 protein: CASTNQGGRAGLPEAFF. CDR3 nucleotide sequence: TGTGCCAGTACCAACCAAGGGGGCAGGGCGGGGTTGCCTGAAGCTTTCTTT.

The V call is TRBV2, the J call TRBJ1-5; D remains ambiguous. The V end was cut by 2 bases, the J end by 0 bases, with 14 bases between. CDR3 length equals 17 residues. The germline V gene encodes CDR1 SNHLY and CDR2 FYNNEI. CDR3 residues: CASSELVAEYSNQPQHF. The CDR3, as DNA: TGTGCCAGCAGTGAACTAGTAGCAGAATATAGCAATCAGCCCCAGCATTTT. Full variable domain (missing parts from reference TRBV2 and TRBJ1-5): EPEVTQTPSHQVTQMGQEVILRCVPISNHLYFYWYRQILGQKVEFLVSFYNNEISEKSEIFDDQFSVERPDGSNFTLKIRSTKLEDSAMYFCASSELVAEYSNQPQHFGDGTRLSIL.

The rearrangement uses TRBV5-1 and TRBJ2-4; 9 positions match TRBD1. Germline V gives CDR1 SGHRS, CDR2 YFSETQ. V lost 0 bases, J lost 8 bases, and 9 bases stayed unmatched. There are 16 residues in the CDR3. The CDR3 nucleotides read TGCGCCAGCAGCTTGGGACAGGGGGGAATTGCGGACATTCAGTACTTC. Its protein product is CASSLGQGGIADIQYF. The complete variable domain, with remaining parts taken from reference TRBV5-1 and TRBJ2-4, reads KAGVTQTPRYLIKTRGQQVTLSCSPISGHRSVSWYQQTPGQGLQFLFEYFSETQRNKGNFPGRFSGRQFSNSRSEMNVSTLELGDSALYLCASSLGQGGIADIQYFGAGTRLSVL.

V and J are TRBV4-1 and TRBJ2-5; 8 nucleotides align to TRBD2. The J segment lost 5 bases and the V segment lost 3 bases, leaving 17 bases of the junction unmatched. Germline CDR1 and CDR2: MGHRA and YSYEKL. The CDR3 runs 18 residues. CDR3 residues: CASSQGKPGLGVRETQYF. For the CDR3, the DNA is TGCGCCAGCAGCCAGGGAAAACCGGGACTAGGGGTGAGGGAGACCCAGTACTTC.

The V call is TRBV6-4, the J call TRBJ2-2, with no clear D. The CDR3 consists of 14 residues. CDR1 MRHNA and CDR2 SNTAGT come from the germline V gene. With 0 bases removed from V and 5 bases from J, the gap between germline ends came to 7 bases. CDR3: CASSDSSTTGELFF. CDR3 DNA sequence: TGTGCCAGCAGTGACTCCTCTACGACCGGGGAGCTGTTTTTT.

The V call is TRBV19, the J call TRBJ1-2, with 8 bases matching TRBD1. V was pared by 5 bases and J by 5 bases, with 19 bases of the junction left unmatched. The CDR3 covers 18 residues. Germline assignment: CDR1 LNHDA and CDR2 SQIVND (reference sequence). CDR3 nucleotides: TGTGCCAGTAGTTCCAACAACCGGGACAGGTTTCGGGAGTATGGCTACACCTTC. This codes for CASSSNNRDRFREYGYTF.

The rearrangement joins TRBV5-1 to TRBJ2-1, with 9 bases that match TRBD2. With 7 bases clipped from V and 0 bases from J, the junction kept 2 bases outside the gene matches. The V gene's germline CDR1 is SGHRS and CDR2 YFSETQ. CDR3 size: 14 residues. In DNA, the CDR3 is TGCGCCAGCCGTAGCGGGAGCTCCTACAATGAGCAGTTCTTC. Translation: CASRSGSSYNEQFF.

The gene calls are TRBV6-2 or TRBV6-3 and TRBJ1-5, with TRBD1 matching 7 bases. V lost 0 bases, J lost 0 bases, and 14 bases stayed unmatched. Germline values: CDR1 MNHEY, CDR2 SVGEGT. The CDR3 spans 20 residues. The CDR3 sequence is CASSYSALTGLKDSNQPQHF. The CDR3 nucleotides read TGTGCCAGCAGTTACTCGGCTTTGACAGGGCTCAAGGATAGCAATCAGCCCCAGCATTTT.

This chain joins TRBV4-1 and TRBJ1-1; no firm D call. Between the trimmed V and J ends, which lost 2 bases and 0 bases, there was a span of 7 bases. Germline V gene data show CDR1 as MGHRA and CDR2 as YSYEKL. The CDR3 length is 14 residues. CDR3 nucleotides: TGCGCCAGCAGCCAAAACTCTATGAACACTGAAGCTTTCTTT. Translated, it gives CASSQNSMNTEAFF.

This sequence joins TRBV2 and TRBJ2-7; weak D call: TRBD1 (6 bases). The CDR3 has 12 amino acids. V lost 4 bases to trimming and J lost 4 bases, with 8 bases between them. Looked up from germline, CDR1 is SNHLY and CDR2 is FYNNEI. The CDR3 sequence: CASSGDMYEQYF. CDR3 DNA: TGTGCCAGCAGTGGGGACATGTACGAGCAGTACTTC.

The rearrangement uses TRBV28 and TRBJ1-2; no clear D. CDR1 and CDR2 (germline): MDHEN, SYDVKM. V was clipped by 2 bases and J by 3 bases, with 4 bases between them. The CDR3 is 12 residues long. The CDR3 spells CASSLGDYGYTF. CDR3 nucleotide sequence: TGTGCCAGCAGTTTAGGAGACTATGGCTACACCTTC.

This clone was seen once. The chain couples TRBV24-1 to TRBJ2-4; possibly TRBD2 for D (6 bases). Between the trimmed V and J ends, which lost 2 bases and 6 bases, there was a span of 16 bases. From germline, CDR1 is KGHDR and CDR2 SFDVKD. The CDR3 consists of 16 residues. CDR3 bases: TGTGCCACCAGTGATTCTAGTCGGGGGATGAGAAACATTCAGTACTTC. It codes for CATSDSSRGMRNIQYF.

This chain uses TRBV9 with TRBJ2-1; 12 positions match TRBD2. Looked up from germline, CDR1 is SGDLS and CDR2 is YYNGEE. The V and J ends lost 3 bases and 6 bases, in that order; junction bases with no gene match: 4. The CDR3 has 15 amino acids. CDR3 sequence: CASSASGRVGNEQFF. Written as DNA, the CDR3 is TGTGCCAGCAGCGCTAGCGGGAGGGTGGGCAATGAGCAGTTCTTC.

The rearrangement joins TRBV2 to TRBJ2-7; D unclear. This CDR3 has 10 residues. CDR1 and CDR2 (germline): SNHLY, FYNNEI. V gave up 5 bases and J gave up 6 bases, with 5 bases separating them. CDR3 in amino acids: CASSNSEQYF. CDR3 nucleotides: TGTGCCAGCAGTAATAGCGAGCAGTACTTC.